This T cell receptor (beta chain) comes out of a study of cytomegalovirus exposure and HLA in healthy donors. Findings and limits, study-wide: Cytomegalovirus association was listed for around 180 TCR beta chains.

This clone appeared a few times. Its antigen is unknown. Germline values: CDR1 SGHNT, CDR2 YYREEE (reference sequence). Trimming stripped 1 base from V and 0 bases from J, with 8 bases between. CDR3 length equals 14 residues. The PCR ran on 60 Vbeta and 13 Jbeta primers. Sequencing was performed with immunoSEQ multiplex PCR; in TCRdb, only in-frame clones are kept and a portion is missing. The sample includes some 180,000 clones, approximately 11% seen only once; the top ten take about 8%. The TCR originated in a man aged 50 to 59 in good health and CMV-seropositive. Sample: PBMCs. This rearrangement joins TRBV5-4 to TRBJ2-7; tentatively, D is TRBD2 (5 bases). The CDR3 reads CASSLSGSSYEQYF. CDR3 DNA: TGTGCCAGCAGCTTGTCGGGGAGCTCCTACGAGCAGTACTTC.